This is a list of T cell receptor beta chains from one sample in a study of CD8 T cells in ankylosing spondylitis. TCRdb re-called the 5' RACE reads with MiXCR, one entry per CDR3 protein. The sample lists 100,000 to 150,000 distinct CDR3 sequences; around 8.5% were seen once. Sequenced sample: blood, either unsorted or a sorted T cell fraction (not recorded which). The source is a male donor with ankylosing spondylitis or in good health (not recorded which). Both conserved end residues are part of each CDR3. The order of the fields is J gene, D gene, clone size, V gene, CDR3 protein, CDR3 DNA. The D gene is left open where the match is weak. Clone size appears in some rows only: once, few, many, or a class for an expanded clone.

J: TRBJ2-1; D: TRBD2; size: many; V: TRBV20-1; CDR3: CSASSGRASNEQFF; DNA: TGCAGTGCTTCAAGCGGGAGGGCCTCCAATGAGCAGTTCTTC
J: TRBJ1-4; D: -; size: many; V: TRBV11-2; CDR3: CASSSGPFEKLFF; DNA: TGTGCCAGCAGCTCGGGCCCCTTCGAAAAACTGTTTTTT
J: TRBJ1-5; D: -; size: -; V: TRBV7-9; CDR3: CASSFNSNQPQHF; DNA: TGTGCCAGCAGCTTTAATAGCAATCAGCCCCAGCATTTT
J: TRBJ2-2; D: -; size: -; V: TRBV4-2; CDR3: CASSQNPMNTGELFF; DNA: TGTGCCAGCAGCCAAAATCCTATGAACACCGGGGAGCTGTTTTTT
J: TRBJ2-1; D: -; size: many; V: TRBV7-3; CDR3: CASSFLDNEQFF; DNA: TGTGCCAGCAGCTTTCTGGACAATGAGCAGTTCTTC
J: TRBJ2-1; D: TRBD1; size: many; V: TRBV4-3; CDR3: CASSQDHTGVANEQFF; DNA: TGCGCCAGCAGCCAAGATCATACAGGGGTGGCCAATGAGCAGTTCTTC
J: TRBJ1-2; D: -; size: many; V: TRBV29-1; CDR3: CSVEDRVSRLSSYGYTF; DNA: TGCAGCGTTGAAGATCGGGTATCACGACTATCGAGCTATGGCTACACCTTC
J: TRBJ2-7; D: -; size: -; V: TRBV9; CDR3: CASSVEVKGYEQYF; DNA: TGTGCCAGCAGCGTAGAGGTTAAAGGCTACGAGCAGTACTTC
J: TRBJ1-1; D: -; size: few; V: TRBV5-1; CDR3: CASSQGRENTEAFF; DNA: TGCGCCAGCAGCCAGGGACGGGAGAACACTGAAGCTTTCTTT
J: TRBJ2-7; D: TRBD1; size: -; V: TRBV12-3/TRBV12-4; CDR3: CASSPRGQGNGYEQYF; DNA: TGTGCCAGCAGTCCCCGGGGACAGGGAAACGGCTACGAGCAGTACTTC
J: TRBJ2-3; D: -; size: many; V: TRBV29-1; CDR3: CSVSVTDTQYF; DNA: TGCAGCGTCAGTGTCACAGATACGCAGTATTTT
J: TRBJ2-5; D: -; size: many; V: TRBV5-1; CDR3: CASAVRVETQYF; DNA: TGCGCCAGCGCGGTCAGGGTGGAGACCCAGTACTTC
J: TRBJ2-2; D: TRBD2; size: -; V: TRBV11-2; CDR3: CASSAKVGGAPRTGELFF; DNA: TGTGCCAGCAGCGCTAAAGTCGGGGGGGCGCCCCGCACCGGGGAGCTGTTTTTT
J: TRBJ2-1; D: TRBD2; size: many; V: TRBV4-1; CDR3: CASSQVRAGWAMGEQFF; DNA: TGCGCCAGCAGCCAAGTCCGAGCGGGATGGGCGATGGGGGAGCAGTTCTTC
J: TRBJ2-1; D: -; size: many; V: TRBV7-6; CDR3: CASSFLVGRGDNEQFF; DNA: TGTGCCAGCAGCTTTCTGGTGGGCAGGGGGGACAATGAGCAGTTCTTC
J: TRBJ2-3; D: TRBD1; size: -; V: TRBV12-3/TRBV12-4; CDR3: CASSLGDRVADTQYF; DNA: TGTGCCAGCAGTTTAGGGGACAGGGTCGCAGATACGCAGTATTTT
J: TRBJ2-3; D: TRBD2; size: -; V: TRBV7-3; CDR3: CASSQGLAEGADTQYF; DNA: TGTGCCAGCAGCCAGGGACTAGCGGAGGGGGCAGATACGCAGTATTTT
J: TRBJ2-5; D: -; size: many; V: TRBV20-1; CDR3: CSAAQRRWGETQYF; DNA: TGCAGTGCTGCCCAACGCCGGTGGGGGGAGACCCAGTACTTC
J: TRBJ2-5; D: -; size: many; V: TRBV7-7; CDR3: CASSLVGDGETQYF; DNA: TGTGCCAGCAGCTTAGTCGGGGATGGAGAGACCCAGTACTTC
J: TRBJ2-5; D: TRBD2; size: many; V: TRBV19; CDR3: CASSRLAGLGTQYF; DNA: TGTGCCAGTAGTCGACTAGCGGGGTTAGGGACCCAGTACTTC
J: TRBJ2-7; D: -; size: -; V: TRBV4-3; CDR3: CASSQDREGSFSYEQYF; DNA: TGCGCCAGCAGCCAAGATAGAGAAGGGTCCTTCTCCTACGAGCAGTACTTC
J: TRBJ1-6; D: -; size: few; V: TRBV6-1; CDR3: CASRPRLNRVGSPLHF; DNA: TGTGCCAGCAGGCCCAGGTTGAACAGGGTCGGATCACCCCTCCACTTT
J: TRBJ2-2; D: TRBD2; size: many; V: TRBV11-1; CDR3: CASSLIAGTPNTGELFF; DNA: TGTGCCAGCAGCTTGATAGCGGGAACCCCGAACACCGGGGAGCTGTTTTTT
J: TRBJ2-7; D: -; size: many; V: TRBV7-2; CDR3: CASSLNRGTYEQYF; DNA: TGTGCCAGCAGCTTGAATCGGGGTACCTACGAGCAGTACTTC
J: TRBJ1-6; D: TRBD1; size: many; V: TRBV20-1; CDR3: CSARASFGTGDSPLHF; DNA: TGCAGTGCTAGAGCCAGTTTTGGGACAGGGGATTCACCCCTCCACTTT
J: TRBJ2-5; D: -; size: few; V: TRBV7-9; CDR3: CASSPQDRPRLRETQYF; DNA: TGTGCCAGCAGCCCACAGGACCGACCCCGATTAAGAGAGACCCAGTACTTC
J: TRBJ2-3; D: -; size: many; V: TRBV12-3/TRBV12-4; CDR3: CASSFSAGSTDTQYF; DNA: TGTGCCAGCAGTTTCTCTGCGGGTAGCACAGATACGCAGTATTTT
J: TRBJ2-5; D: -; size: many; V: TRBV29-1; CDR3: CSVGLTGQETQYF; DNA: TGCAGCGTTGGGTTGACAGGACAAGAGACCCAGTACTTC
J: TRBJ1-6; D: -; size: -; V: TRBV5-5; CDR3: CASSLRAGDSYNSPLHF; DNA: TGTGCCAGCAGCTTGAGGGCAGGGGATTCGTATAATTCACCCCTCCACTTT
J: TRBJ2-7; D: -; size: many; V: TRBV5-4; CDR3: CASSLAIGNDEQYF; DNA: TGTGCCAGCAGCTTGGCTATTGGGAACGACGAGCAGTACTTC
J: TRBJ1-1; D: TRBD1; size: few; V: TRBV18; CDR3: CASSPDRVNTEAFF; DNA: TGTGCCAGCTCACCAGACAGGGTGAACACTGAAGCTTTCTTT
J: TRBJ2-1; D: -; size: -; V: TRBV6-2/TRBV6-3; CDR3: CASSHLVNEQFF; DNA: TGTGCCAGCAGCCACTTAGTCAATGAGCAGTTCTTC
J: TRBJ2-1; D: -; size: many; V: TRBV7-3; CDR3: CASSRTTREQFF; DNA: TGTGCCAGCAGCCGGACTACCAGAGAGCAGTTCTTC
J: TRBJ2-6; D: TRBD1; size: -; V: TRBV19; CDR3: CASSQHLGDRALSGANVLTF; DNA: TGTGCCAGTAGCCAACACTTGGGGGACAGGGCCCTTTCTGGGGCCAACGTCCTGACTTTC
J: TRBJ1-1; D: TRBD1; size: many; V: TRBV5-1; CDR3: CASRRDSQMAFF; DNA: TGCGCCAGCAGACGGGACAGCCAAATGGCATTCTTT
J: TRBJ2-7; D: -; size: many; V: TRBV27; CDR3: CASSLHRAYEQYF; DNA: TGTGCCAGCAGTTTGCACCGGGCCTACGAGCAGTACTTC
J: TRBJ1-3; D: -; size: many; V: TRBV7-9; CDR3: CASSLWGSGGNTIYF; DNA: TGTGCCAGCAGCTTGTGGGGGTCAGGTGGAAACACCATATATTTT
J: TRBJ2-7; D: -; size: many; V: TRBV5-5; CDR3: CASSAGPGQNYEQYF; DNA: TGTGCCAGCAGCGCGGGGCCGGGACAAAACTACGAGCAGTACTTC
J: TRBJ1-6; D: TRBD1; size: -; V: TRBV5-1; CDR3: CASSLVGHRTGSPLHF; DNA: TGCGCCAGCAGCTTGGTCGGACACCGGACAGGGTCACCCCTCCACTTT
J: TRBJ2-4; D: TRBD1; size: few; V: TRBV15; CDR3: CATSKGQELILGVKNIQYF; DNA: TGTGCCACCAGCAAGGGACAGGAACTAATCCTGGGCGTAAAAAACATTCAGTACTTC